This T cell receptor beta chain was profiled in a study of monozygotic twins with cystic fibrosis. Study-wide background: Libraries were built from roughly 3 micrograms of fragmented DNA using approximately 15 PCR cycles.

Study-wide points: Monozygotic CF twins shared more identical nucleotide clonotypes than unrelated patients. J usage was most co-twin-similar in 8 of 16 pairs, V in 13. Clonality was generally low (median approximately 0.009), higher in the most severe patients.

Profiled with immunoSEQ multiplex PCR; TCRdb holds only in-frame clones, not every one. The sample contains roughly 12,000 clones, around 85% of which appear only once. V was trimmed by 1 base and J by 5 bases, leaving 11 bases between them. The CDR3 totals 15 residues. The germline gives CDR1 SEHNR, CDR2 FQNEAQ (reference sequence). A remark on this clone: Its antigen is as yet unknown.

The sample taken for sequencing was blood. The receptor was isolated from a man aged 18 to 35 with cystic fibrosis. The genes are TRBV7-9 and TRBJ1-4; D not resolved. CDR3: CASSLGWTANEKLFF. In nucleotides, the CDR3 is TGTGCCAGCAGCTTAGGATGGACGGCGAATGAAAAACTGTTTTTT.